The 20 T cell receptor beta chains presented below share a single source sample, sequenced in a study of shared clonotypes between healthy human individuals. Assay used: immunoSEQ multiplex PCR; TCRdb lists only in-frame clones, some missing. The table lists about 1.9 million clones, 93% of them singletons. The naive CD8 subset, CD45RO-negative cells positively selected for CCR7, excluded terminally differentiated effector memory CD45RA+ cells. Sequencing used naive CD8+ T cells from PBMCs. The source is a man between 18 and 35 years old in good health. Some clones in this sample may be carry-over from other donors' samples.

The chain combines TRBV5-1 with TRBJ2-7; no reliable D call. Between the trimmed V and J ends, which lost 0 bases and 7 bases, there was a span of 14 bases. The CDR3 runs 14 residues. The germline V gene encodes CDR1 SGHRS and CDR2 YFSETQ. The CDR3 DNA sequence: TGCGCCAGCAGCTTGGAGGACGGGTTCGGGGAGCAGTACTTC. This sequence encodes CASSLEDGFGEQYF.

The V gene is TRBV29-1, the J gene TRBJ2-5, with 7 nucleotides matching TRBD1. In germline, CDR1 is SQVTM, CDR2 ANQGSEA. Trimming removed 1 base from V and 2 bases from J; junction bases left unmatched: 4. This CDR3 is built from 14 residues. The CDR3 is CSVEGGTAQETQYF. In DNA form, the CDR3 reads TGCAGCGTTGAAGGAGGGACAGCACAAGAGACCCAGTACTTC.

This clone was observed once. The same CDR3 also results from other DNA sequences found in this sample. The CDR3 DNA reads as TGTGCCAGCAGCGTAGGCGGGACAGAAGAGACCCAGTACTTC. This codes for CASSVGGTEETQYF. J is TRBJ2-5 and V is TRBV9, with a tentative D call TRBD1 (7 bases). Germline CDR1 is SGDLS and CDR2 is YYNGEE. This CDR3 has 14 residues. Between the trimmed V and J ends, which lost 0 bases and 3 bases, there was a span of 9 bases.

The chain joins TRBV7-9 to TRBJ2-1; TRBD1 matches at 9 bases. CDR1 SEHNR and CDR2 FQNEAQ come from the germline V gene (reference sequence). J lost 4 bases, V lost 4 bases, and 5 bases had no gene match. This CDR3 spans 15 amino acids. CDR3 DNA sequence: TGTGCCAGCAGCTACGGGACAGGGCTATACAATGAGCAGTTCTTC. Translation: CASSYGTGLYNEQFF.

This chain uses TRBV28 with TRBJ2-7; the D gene is possibly TRBD1 (6 bases). V lost 3 bases to trimming and J lost 4 bases, with 25 bases between them. CDR3 length: 18 residues. Germline values: CDR1 MDHEN, CDR2 SYDVKM. CDR3 sequence: CASSFPYRELALGYEQYF. CDR3 sequence (DNA): TGTGCCAGCAGTTTTCCATACAGGGAACTTGCCTTAGGGTACGAGCAGTACTTC.

The CDR3: CAIELGTGEFDEQFF. The CDR3 DNA is TGTGCCATTGAGTTAGGGACAGGGGAGTTTGATGAGCAGTTCTTC. The V and J genes are TRBV7-9 and TRBJ2-1, with 10 bases aligning to TRBD1. Unmatched junction bases numbered 14, after V lost 10 bases and J lost 8 bases. In germline, CDR1 is SEHNR, CDR2 FQNEAQ (reference sequence). This CDR3 region has 15 residues.

This rearrangement joins TRBV5-4 to TRBJ1-2; 9 nucleotides line up with TRBD1. Germline V gene data show CDR1 as SGHNT and CDR2 as YYREEE (reference sequence). The CDR3 totals 15 residues. J gave up 3 bases and V 9 bases, and 12 bases lay outside the gene matches. Written as DNA, the CDR3 is TGTGCCACCTACCGGGACAGGGATTCCCACTATGGCTACACCTTC. Translated: CATYRDRDSHYGYTF. Looking up the rest from reference TRBV5-4 and TRBJ1-2 gives the full variable domain: ETGVTQSPTHLIKTRGQQVTLRCSSQSGHNTVSWYQQALGQGPQFIFQYYREEENGRGNFPPRFSGLQFPNYSSELNVNALELDDSALYLCATYRDRDSHYGYTFGSGTRLTVV.

J is TRBJ2-1 and V is TRBV18; 8 nucleotides match TRBD2. With V trimmed by 3 bases and J by 4 bases, 11 bases remained unmatched. There are 17 residues in the CDR3. CDR1 is KGHSH, CDR2 LQKENI, per germline. The CDR3 here is CASSPVAGGHNYNEQFF. The CDR3 DNA reads as TGTGCCAGCTCACCGGTGGCGGGAGGCCACAATTACAATGAGCAGTTCTTC.

The chain recombines TRBV9 with TRBJ2-1, with a weak D call TRBD2 (6 bases). The CDR3 loop spans 15 amino acids. V gave up 0 bases and J gave up 10 bases, with 17 bases separating them. Germline CDR1 SGDLS, CDR2 YYNGEE. The CDR3 here is CASSVGGARTQEQFF. DNA for the CDR3: TGTGCCAGCAGCGTAGGCGGGGCACGAACGCAGGAGCAGTTCTTC.

The sample holds one count of this clone. This specimen includes other DNA sequences encoding the same CDR3. The rearrangement uses TRBV9 and TRBJ2-2; 8 bases fit TRBD1. The CDR3 totals 13 residues. The ends lost 2 bases at V and 6 bases at J; junction bases unmatched: 0. Germline V CDR1 and CDR2: SGDLS, YYNGEE. CDR3 DNA sequence: TGTGCCAGCAGCGTGACAGGGGCCGGGGAGCTGTTTTTT. Its translation is CASSVTGAGELFF.

The chain has TRBV15 and TRBJ1-5; D uncertain. There are 13 residues in the CDR3. Trimming left V 1 base short and J 7 bases short, with 8 bases between. Germline CDR1 and CDR2: LNHNV and YYDKDF (reference sequence). The CDR3: CATSRGVGQPQHF. CDR3 DNA sequence: TGTGCCACCAGCAGAGGGGTAGGGCAGCCCCAGCATTTT.

V usage is TRBV10-3 and J usage is TRBJ2-1; D is uncertain. Germline assignment: CDR1 ENHRY and CDR2 SYGVKD. CDR3 length equals 14 residues. V lost 2 bases to trimming and J lost 6 bases, with 11 bases between them. CDR3 sequence reads: CAISEMQAGNEQFF. The CDR3 DNA sequence: TGTGCCATCAGTGAGATGCAGGCCGGCAATGAGCAGTTCTTC.

CDR3 in DNA: TGTGCCAGTAGTACACCCTACGAGTTGTTGGGGGTGTTCTTC. It is translated as CASSTPYELLGVFF. The rearrangement links TRBV19 to TRBJ2-1; D might be TRBD1 or TRBD2, each matching 5 bases. Trimming shortened V by 4 bases and J by 15 bases, and 22 bases separated the two germline ends. The germline gives CDR1 LNHDA, CDR2 SQIVND (reference sequence). The CDR3 length is 14 residues.

The chain is built from TRBV25-1 and TRBJ2-1; D gene unclear. This CDR3 comprises 11 residues. The V gene's germline CDR1 is MGHDK and CDR2 SYGVNS. Between the trimmed V and J ends, which lost 4 bases and 12 bases, there was a span of 10 bases. The chain's CDR3 is CASSGLVGQFF. The CDR3 nucleotides read TGTGCCAGCAGTGGCCTAGTGGGGCAGTTCTTC. The full variable domain, rest sourced from reference TRBV25-1 and TRBJ2-1, is EADIYQTPRYLVIGTGKKITLECSQTMGHDKMYWYQQDPGMELHLIHYSYGVNSTEKGDLSSESTVSRIRTEHFPLTLESARPSHTSQYLCASSGLVGQFFGPGTRLTVL.

The rearrangement links TRBV9 to TRBJ2-7, with TRBD1 as a possible D gene (6 bases). Germline V gene sequence: CDR1 SGDLS, CDR2 YYNGEE. V lost 7 bases, J lost 0 bases, and 14 bases lay in between. The CDR3 consists of 14 residues. The CDR3 loop reads CASGGRDNSYEQYF. The CDR3 nucleotides read TGTGCCAGCGGGGGCCGGGACAACTCCTACGAGCAGTACTTC.

The genes are TRBV7-3 and TRBJ2-3, with a possible D match to TRBD1 (5 bases). V gave up 5 bases and J gave up 6 bases, with 12 bases separating them. CDR3 length: 13 residues. The germline V gene has CDR1 SGHTA and CDR2 FQGTGA. CDR3 bases: TGTGCCAGCAGCCCCATGGGGCCCGATACGCAGTATTTT. The encoded protein is CASSPMGPDTQYF. Using reference TRBV7-3 and TRBJ2-3 for the parts outside the CDR3, the full variable domain is GAGVSQTPSNKVTEKGKYVELRCDPISGHTALYWYRQSLGQGPEFLIYFQGTGAADDSGLPNDRFFAVRPEGSVSTLKIQRTERGDSAVYLCASSPMGPDTQYFGPGTRLTVL.

This clone was observed once. The rearrangement links TRBV29-1 to TRBJ1-2; D unclear. This CDR3 spans 12 amino acids. The V end was cut by 4 bases, the J end by 0 bases, with 6 bases between. CDR1 is SQVTM, CDR2 ANQGSEA, per germline. This chain's CDR3 is CSVGITNYGYTF. The CDR3 bases are TGCAGCGTTGGAATAACTAACTATGGCTACACCTTC.

The genes are TRBV2 and TRBJ2-7; 8 bases align to TRBD1. The CDR3 is 15 residues long. Trimming took 3 bases from V and 2 from J; bases not matched to a gene: 6. Germline-derived CDR1 and CDR2 are SNHLY and FYNNEI. CDR3 sequence (DNA): TGTGCCAGCAGTGACCGGGCGACAGGGGCCTACGAGCAGTACTTC. This gives the protein CASSDRATGAYEQYF. The full variable domain, completed using reference TRBV2 and TRBJ2-7, is EPEVTQTPSHQVTQMGQEVILRCVPISNHLYFYWYRQILGQKVEFLVSFYNNEISEKSEIFDDQFSVERPDGSNFTLKIRSTKLEDSAMYFCASSDRATGAYEQYFGPGTRLTVT.

This chain links TRBV6-1 with TRBJ1-1, with D possibly being TRBD1 (5 bases). Germline values: CDR1 MNHNS, CDR2 SASEGT. The germline V and J ends were trimmed by 5 bases and 0 bases, with 13 bases remaining between them. The CDR3 is 15 amino acids. The CDR3 sequence is CASSSEGLMNTEAFF. In nucleotides, the CDR3 is TGTGCCAGCAGTTCCGAGGGACTGATGAACACTGAAGCTTTCTTT.

The rearrangement uses TRBV9 and TRBJ2-7; D remains ambiguous. V gave up 4 bases and J gave up 4 bases, with 12 bases separating them. Germline V lookup: CDR1 SGDLS, CDR2 YYNGEE. The CDR3 contains 13 residues. The CDR3 is CASSPTDGYEQYF. The CDR3 region has the DNA TGTGCCAGCAGCCCAACGGACGGTTACGAGCAGTACTTC.